This T cell receptor beta chain was retrieved from a study of shared clonotypes between healthy human individuals (TCRdb year 2020). Describing the broader study: Three men and a couple of women, aged 18 to 49 years, made up the cohort. To estimate repertoire size and how much clonotype sharing occurs between individuals, the study deeply sequenced the blood TCR repertoires of a handful of healthy adults. Leukapheresis yielded between about 0.8 and 9.5 billion PBMCs per donor. For each donor, CD4 naive and CD4 memory were each given three plates, CD8 naive was given two plates, and CD8 memory was given one plate. Different laboratories and diverse techniques were used to prepare libraries and sequence TCR repertoires, to increase sequencing depth and limit assay-specific biases.

Using the deep immunoSEQ assay, multiplex PCR amplified TCR CDR3 regions from genomic DNA. Genomic DNA extracted from each cell subset was distributed evenly over all wells of several immunoSEQ 96-well plates, and each plate served as one replicate. Each replicate PCR for sorted subsets received around 200 ng genomic DNA, equal to some 32,000 T cell genomes. Purified libraries were measured with a Qubit 3.0 fluorometer, size-checked on a Bioanalyzer 2100, and measured again with the KAPA Library Quantification kit. Every immunoSEQ 96-well plate was sequenced on a separate single-read 150-cycle Illumina NextSeq 550 flow cell. Per the original workflow: The immunoSEQ output contained only junctional sequences without quality scores, so filtering could not match that applied to full-length reads. To assign V/J genes and CDR3, sequences were annotated against IMGT germline references using PyIR, a Python wrapper for IgBLAST v1.9. Reads were removed for weak V/J assignments (E-value above 1e-6), missing CDR3, stop codons, out-of-frame junctions, or ambiguous translated residues. V3J clonotypes were defined as sequences sharing an identical inferred V gene, J gene, and CDR3 amino acid sequence. Percentage overlap between repertoires was calculated by dividing the number of shared unique clonotypes by the size of the smaller repertoire. Three approaches were used to assess repertoire richness: RTK rarefaction, the Chao1 estimator, and Recon v2.1 estimates of unobserved clonotypes. Generation probabilities were computed with OLGA for all TCRbeta clonotypes obtained by the gDNA method from a handful of donors. This is the immuneACCESS table as TCRdb keeps it, with only in-frame sequences that have V and J called. A part of the clones is gone; compared with another copy, unresolved V genes explain less than half, and the rest is unexplained. V, J and clone size derive from that table, while D and trimming were established from the DNA sequence. The sample table lists millions of clones, approximately 94% of them with a count of one. The ten largest clonotypes hold roughly 1% of the sample.

The research as a whole found: Because the study included a small number of donors, the genetic and exposure-history diversity represented was limited. Pairwise subsampling indicated that sequencing depth was expected to affect the degree of clonotype sharing among donors. Sampling was limited to blood, and TCR repertoires in tissue likely differ from TCR repertoires in blood. Incomplete sequencing was indicated by rarefaction of sorted-subset datasets, despite the large sequencing depth. Naive subsets generally had larger estimated clonotype richness than memory subsets. Sharing across a few donors was observed for approximately 5% of naive CD4, 3.5% of naive CD8, roughly 2.4% of memory CD4, and around 0.4% of memory CD8 clonotypes. Clonotypes shared by all four sorted-subset donors showed higher generation probabilities than non-shared clonotypes.

CDR1 and CDR2, looked up from the germline V gene, are MDHEN and SYDVKM. The CDR3 numbers 14 residues from cysteine through phenylalanine. Only CDR3 DNA is held: 42 bases, read in frame from base 1. Unmatched junction bases come to 6, with V trimmed by 5 bases and J by 6 bases. Of note for this clone: Its antigen has not been determined. Per-nucleotide qualities are absent, and no much larger clonotype sits a single base away.

CD8 naive samples consisted of CD45RO-negative cells that were positively selected for CCR7, yielding a CD45RA+CCR7+ population without TemRA cells. The donors were healthy, HIV-negative adults with no recently reported acute infections or vaccinations. All donors were Caucasian adults living in Nashville, Tennessee, USA. Blood was obtained by leukapheresis, after which PBMCs were separated by Ficoll-Histopaque density gradient centrifugation and cryopreserved in liquid nitrogen vapor phase. Analytical flow cytometry was used to check the purity and quantity of each magnetically sorted T cell population. Genomic DNA was isolated from every sorted fraction and measured by UV absorbance on a Nanodrop 2000c.

Sequenced: naive CD8+ T cells sorted from blood. The cell subset or site label here, explained by the study, means: CD45RA+CCR7+. The receptor was isolated from a man aged 18 to 30 in good health. This receptor chain uses TRBV28 and TRBJ1-2; TRBD1 agrees with 10 junctional bases. The CDR3 protein sequence reads: CASSPPGQGHGYTF. The bases are TGTGCCAGCAGTCCGCCGGGACAGGGGCATGGCTACACCTTC.